The 19 T cell receptor beta chains reported below all come from one sample, sequenced in a study of blood T cell repertoires in COVID-19. Only in-frame clones appear in the TCRdb table, and some are missing; sequencing was by immunoSEQ multiplex PCR. The table records 90,000 to 110,000 clones, over 75% of them present only once. The source material was peripheral blood. The receptor set was obtained from a woman aged 50 to 65 with acute or convalescent COVID-19.

This clone was counted ten times or more. V usage is TRBV7-6 and J usage is TRBJ1-1; D is uncertain. The CDR3 is made up of 13 amino acids. CDR1 is SGHVS, CDR2 FNYEAQ, per germline. Trimming removed 1 base from V and 1 base from J, with 4 bases in between. The DNA of the CDR3 is TGTGCCAGCAGCTTAGAACAGAACACTGAAGCTTTCTTT. Its translation: CASSLEQNTEAFF.

The rearrangement uses TRBV24-1 and TRBJ2-2; D gene uncertain. This CDR3 comprises 14 residues. Trimming stripped 7 bases from V and 4 bases from J, with 12 bases between. The germline V gene encodes CDR1 KGHDR and CDR2 SFDVKD. CDR3 sequence: CATSGPGFTGELFF. The CDR3, as DNA: TGTGCCACCAGCGGCCCCGGGTTCACCGGGGAGCTGTTTTTT.

The chain recombines TRBV5-6 with TRBJ1-1; D gene ambiguous. This CDR3 spans 14 amino acids. Deletions cut 0 bases from V and 1 base from J, with 7 bases between. Per germline, CDR1 SGHDT and CDR2 YYEEEE. CDR3 residues: CASSLGLWNTEAFF. CDR3 sequence (DNA): TGTGCCAGCAGCTTGGGACTCTGGAACACTGAAGCTTTCTTT.

Ten or more counts support this clone. This chain uses TRBV6-1 with TRBJ1-2, with D unresolved. Germline V gives CDR1 MNHNS, CDR2 SASEGT. V lost 1 base and J 4 bases, leaving 13 bases between the germline ends. The CDR3 runs to 15 residues. CDR3 amino acids: CASSEVREKIYGYTF. As DNA, the CDR3 is TGTGCCAGCAGTGAAGTGAGGGAGAAGATCTATGGCTACACCTTC.

CDR3 sequence (DNA): TGCGCCAGCAGCTTGGCCTCAGGGGGAAAAACTGAAGCTTTCTTT. Protein: CASSLASGGKTEAFF. The chain combines TRBV5-1 with TRBJ1-1; the match to TRBD1 covers 7 bases. Germline assignment: CDR1 SGHRS and CDR2 YFSETQ. The V and J ends lost 0 bases and 5 bases, in that order; junction bases with no gene match: 7. The CDR3 contains 15 residues.

The chain links TRBV27 to TRBJ1-5, with D possibly TRBD1 on 5 matching bases. The CDR3 sequence is 15 residues long. Per germline, CDR1 MNHEY and CDR2 SMNVEV (reference sequence). V lost 3 bases, J lost 5 bases, and 14 bases lay in between. The CDR3 is CASSFSRGGDQPQHF. The CDR3 DNA reads as TGTGCCAGCAGTTTTTCCCGGGGGGGGGATCAGCCCCAGCATTTT.

The chain links TRBV5-1 to TRBJ2-2; 10 bases are a match to TRBD1. Germline CDR1 and CDR2: SGHRS and YFSETQ. V shed 6 bases and J 5 bases; nucleotides not matched to a gene: 4. The CDR3 length is 14 residues. CDR3 region: CASNDRGHTGELFF. The CDR3 nucleotides read TGCGCCAGCAACGACAGGGGGCATACCGGGGAGCTGTTTTTT.

The rearrangement uses TRBV3-1 (or the pseudogene TRBV3-2) and TRBJ1-2; 8 bases are a match to TRBD1. V trimming: 4 bases; J trimming: 3 bases; junction bases outside the gene matches: 7. Germline V gene sequence: CDR1 LGHDT, CDR2 YNNKEL (reference sequence). The CDR3 is 15 amino acids. The CDR3 protein is CASSRVNRGYYGYTF. The CDR3 bases are TGTGCCAGCAGCCGGGTGAACAGGGGGTACTATGGCTACACCTTC.

The chain is built from TRBV19 and TRBJ1-1; D possibly corresponds to TRBD1 (5 bases). The CDR3 covers 15 residues. Germline lookup yields CDR1 LNHDA and CDR2 SQIVND (reference sequence). Trimming left V 0 bases short and J 10 bases short, with 18 bases between. Written as DNA, the CDR3 is TGTGCCAGTAGTATAGAACCGGGCACCTGGGGGGGAGCTTTCTTT. Protein product: CASSIEPGTWGGAFF.

V and J are TRBV11-2 and TRBJ2-3; 8 positions agree with TRBD2. Per germline, CDR1 SGHAT and CDR2 FQNNGV. CDR3 length equals 18 residues. The V and J ends lost 4 bases and 2 bases, in that order; junction bases with no gene match: 14. The CDR3 here is CASSYPHGVAGPTDTQYF. The CDR3 DNA follows: TGTGCCAGCAGCTACCCACACGGGGTAGCGGGGCCCACAGATACGCAGTATTTT.

The CDR3: CASSLATASQDTQYF. DNA for the CDR3: TGTGCCAGCAGCTTAGCCACAGCATCGCAGGATACGCAGTATTTT. This chain joins TRBV7-2 and TRBJ2-3; D remains unclear. CDR1 is SGHTA and CDR2 is FQGNSA in the germline V gene. The V and J ends lost 0 bases and 6 bases respectively, with 13 bases between them. This CDR3 has 15 residues.

The rearrangement links TRBV25-1 to TRBJ2-7, with 9 nucleotides matching TRBD1. The CDR3 runs to 11 residues. With V trimmed by 6 bases and J by 6 bases, 0 bases remained unmatched. Germline V gene sequence: CDR1 MGHDK, CDR2 SYGVNS. The CDR3 nucleotides read TGTGCCAGCAGGACAGGGGGCGAGCAGTACTTC. Translated, it gives CASRTGGEQYF.

CDR3 nucleotide sequence: TGTGCTAGTGCCATCCCAAGAACCTTGAGCACTGAAGCTTTCTTT. Protein product: CASAIPRTLSTEAFF. The rearrangement joins TRBV12-5 to TRBJ1-1; no clear D. V shed 7 bases and J shed 4 bases, with 19 bases lying between them. Germline V gives CDR1 LGHNT, CDR2 FRNRAP. The CDR3 covers 15 residues.

The V call is TRBV10-1, the J call TRBJ1-1; possible D gene TRBD1, 5 bases. Germline V CDR1 and CDR2: WNHNN, SYGVQD (reference sequence). The V end lost 3 bases, the J end lost 1 base, and 12 bases lay between the germline ends. The CDR3 length is 15 residues. In DNA, the CDR3 is TGCGCCAGCAGTGATTCAGGGCTGGAGAACACTGAAGCTTTCTTT. Translation: CASSDSGLENTEAFF.

This clone appeared a few times. The chain uses TRBV19 and TRBJ2-1, with D possibly being TRBD2 (5 bases). Per germline, CDR1 LNHDA and CDR2 SQIVND (reference sequence). This CDR3 comprises 15 residues. Trimming shortened V by 4 bases and J by 0 bases, and 10 bases separated the two germline ends. For the CDR3, the DNA is TGTGCCAGTAGTACGATAAGCGGCTCCTACAATGAGCAGTTCTTC. As protein: CASSTISGSYNEQFF.

Written as DNA, the CDR3 is TGTGCCAGCAGCGAGGGGGCACTACTACGCGAGCAGTACTTC. Translation: CASSEGALLREQYF. The rearrangement uses TRBV9 and TRBJ2-7; the match to TRBD1 covers 7 bases. The trim removed 3 bases at V and 6 bases at J, leaving 9 bases unmatched. CDR1 and CDR2 from the germline V gene are SGDLS and YYNGEE. This CDR3 spans 14 amino acids.

The V gene is TRBV18, the J gene TRBJ1-2; 8 bases agree with TRBD1. The V gene's germline CDR1 is KGHSH and CDR2 LQKENI. The CDR3 has 14 residues. With 6 bases clipped from V and 7 bases from J, the junction kept 10 bases outside the gene matches. The CDR3 DNA sequence: TGTGCCAGCTCCTTGAAGACAGGGGAAAGTGGCTACACCTTC. It yields the protein CASSLKTGESGYTF.

This clone showed up just a few times. The CDR3 here is CASSQGALPPGYTF. The CDR3 nucleotides are TGCGCCAGCAGCCAGGGGGCACTCCCCCCTGGCTACACCTTC. The V call is TRBV5-1, the J call TRBJ1-2, with 8 bases identical to TRBD1. V was clipped by 4 bases and J by 7 bases; unmatched bases: 9. Germline values: CDR1 SGHRS, CDR2 YFSETQ. The CDR3 totals 14 residues.

The gene calls are TRBV19 and TRBJ2-1; 11 bases align to TRBD1. The CDR3 has 16 residues. V was clipped by 7 bases and J by 10 bases; unmatched bases: 15. Germline V gene lookup returns CDR1 LNHDA and CDR2 SQIVND (reference sequence). This CDR3 reads CASTIAPGTGGSEQFF. The CDR3 nucleotides read TGTGCCAGTACCATCGCGCCCGGGACAGGGGGAAGCGAGCAGTTCTTC.